Following are 17 T cell receptor beta chains from one sample sequenced in a study of OX40 agonist ivuxolimab in advanced cancers. Sequencing was performed with immunoSEQ multiplex PCR; in TCRdb, only in-frame clones are kept and a portion is missing. The table has 35,000 to 40,000 clones, 85% seen once; the top ten hold approximately 35%. The material was CD4+ or CD8+ T cells sorted from blood, obtained in a trial of the OX40 agonist ivuxolimab. All receptors derive from an adult with an advanced solid tumor such as melanoma, head and neck, liver or kidney cancer.

This chain links TRBV19 with TRBJ1-5, with a tentative D call TRBD1 (5 bases). Germline V gives CDR1 LNHDA, CDR2 SQIVND (reference sequence). Trimming took 4 bases from V and 0 from J, leaving 19 bases between them. The CDR3 spans 18 residues. The CDR3 DNA reads TGTGCCAGTAGTAACGGGATGGGGGGGTCGCATAGCAATCAGCCCCAGCATTTT. It yields the protein CASSNGMGGSHSNQPQHF.

The chain has TRBV6-5 and TRBJ2-3; 7 nucleotides match TRBD2. The germline CDR1 and CDR2 sequences are MNHEY and SVGAGI. The length of the CDR3 is 15 residues. J gave up 2 bases and V 4 bases, and 6 bases lay outside the gene matches. The CDR3 nucleotides are TGTGCCAGCAGTTCGCGGGAGAGAAACACAGATACGCAGTATTTT. This encodes CASSSRERNTDTQYF.

The genes are TRBV18 and TRBJ1-6, with D hard to call. Germline lookup yields CDR1 KGHSH and CDR2 LQKENI. The CDR3 totals 15 residues. V was shortened by 3 bases and J by 10 bases, with 16 bases between the two germline ends. The DNA for the CDR3 is TGTGCCAGCTCACCGGACGCACAGCCAGGATCACCCCTCCACTTT. It encodes CASSPDAQPGSPLHF. The whole variable domain, remainder taken from reference TRBV18 and TRBJ1-6, is NAGVMQNPRHLVRRRGQEARLRCSPMKGHSHVYWYRQLPEEGLKFMVYLQKENIIDESGMPKERFSAEFPKEGPSILRIQQVVRGDSAAYFCASSPDAQPGSPLHFGNGTRLTVT.

This chain connects TRBV7-9 to TRBJ2-7, with D maybe TRBD1 (5 bases). V dropped 5 bases and J dropped 3 bases, with 17 bases sitting between them. CDR3 length: 15 amino acids. Germline V CDR1 and CDR2: SEHNR, FQNEAQ (reference sequence). For the CDR3, the DNA is TGTGCCAGCAGCCACCGACTCCGCACAGGCTACGAGCAGTACTTC. Encoded protein: CASSHRLRTGYEQYF.

The J gene is TRBJ1-2, the V gene TRBV6-4; no definite D call. This CDR3 spans 12 amino acids. Looked up from germline, CDR1 is MRHNA and CDR2 is SNTAGT. V lost 0 bases to trimming and J lost 8 bases, with 7 bases between them. CDR3 sequence reads: CASSDSYMGYTF. The CDR3 nucleotides are TGTGCCAGCAGTGACTCGTATATGGGCTACACCTTC.

V usage is TRBV5-6 and J usage is TRBJ1-5, with 9 bases fitting TRBD1. Germline CDR1 reads SGHDT; CDR2 reads YYEEEE. This CDR3 is 16 amino acids long. With 3 bases clipped from V and 5 bases from J, the junction kept 9 bases outside the gene matches. CDR3 coding DNA: TGTGCCAGCAGCTCCTGGACAGGGGAAAAGGATCAGCCCCAGCATTTT. Its translation: CASSSWTGEKDQPQHF.

This chain connects TRBV6-1 to TRBJ2-1, with TRBD2 as a possible D gene (5 bases). Per germline, CDR1 MNHNS and CDR2 SASEGT. CDR3 length: 14 amino acids. V shed 4 bases and J shed 0 bases, with 7 bases lying between them. CDR3 coding DNA: TGTGCCAGCAGTGTTGGGAGCTCCTACAATGAGCAGTTCTTC. Residues: CASSVGSSYNEQFF.

Here the CDR3 reads CASSYMLGEKLFF. For the CDR3, the DNA is TGTGCCAGCAGTTACATGCTAGGGGAAAAACTGTTTTTT. The V and J genes are TRBV27 and TRBJ1-4; D uncertain. There are 13 residues in the CDR3. The germline gives CDR1 MNHEY, CDR2 SMNVEV (reference sequence). V was pared by 4 bases and J by 8 bases, with 11 bases between.

This sequence joins TRBV9 and TRBJ1-2; D is undetermined. This CDR3 spans 14 amino acids. CDR1 is SGDLS and CDR2 is YYNGEE in the germline V gene. V was trimmed by 0 bases and J by 2 bases, leaving 8 bases between them. The CDR3 sequence: CASSVATGNYGYTF. CDR3 bases: TGTGCCAGCAGCGTAGCTACGGGGAACTATGGCTACACCTTC. Full variable domain (rest looked up from reference TRBV9 and TRBJ1-2): DSGVTQTPKHLITATGQRVTLRCSPRSGDLSVYWYQQSLDQGLQFLIQYYNGEERAKGNILERFSAQQFPDLHSELNLSSLELGDSALYFCASSVATGNYGYTFGSGTRLTVV.

The genes are TRBV11-2 and TRBJ2-3; TRBD2 agrees at 10 bases. In germline, CDR1 is SGHAT, CDR2 FQNNGV. This CDR3 region has 16 residues. After removal of 2 bases from V and 7 bases from J, the junction contained 9 bases not matched to a gene. The CDR3 nucleotides are TGTGCCAGCAGCTTAATCTCTAGCGGGAGTACGAATACGCAGTATTTT. Protein: CASSLISSGSTNTQYF.

This rearrangement joins TRBV5-8 to TRBJ1-3; D gene unclear. V was pared by 2 bases and J by 1 base, with 10 bases between. CDR1 is SGHTS, CDR2 YDEGEE, per germline. The CDR3 covers 15 residues. The CDR3 sequence is CASSFASSSGNTIYF. DNA of the CDR3: TGTGCCAGCAGCTTCGCCAGTTCTTCTGGAAACACCATATATTTT.

In its sample, this clone was seen once. This chain links TRBV18 with TRBJ1-6, with D perhaps TRBD1 (6 bases). The V gene lost 2 bases and the J gene lost 4 bases, with 9 bases spanning the gap. CDR1 is KGHSH and CDR2 is LQKENI in the germline V gene. The CDR3 totals 15 residues. The CDR3 DNA reads as TGTGCCAGCTCACCAGAACAGGGTTATAATTCACCCCTCCACTTT. The encoded protein is CASSPEQGYNSPLHF.

The chain uses TRBV4-1 and TRBJ1-2, with D perhaps matching TRBD1 (5 bases). Trimming removed 3 bases from V and 7 bases from J, with 12 bases in between. Germline assignment: CDR1 MGHRA and CDR2 YSYEKL. CDR3 length: 13 amino acids. The CDR3 DNA sequence: TGCGCCAGCAGCCACGGGGGGGGTACTGGCTACACCTTC. The encoded protein is CASSHGGGTGYTF.

V gene TRBV7-2 combines with J gene TRBJ2-1; no reliable D call. This CDR3 region has 15 residues. From germline, CDR1 is SGHTA and CDR2 FQGNSA. V was cut by 8 bases and J by 0 bases, with 14 bases left in between. DNA for the CDR3: TGTGCCAGCTACTCTAGAACCAGCTCCTACAATGAGCAGTTCTTC. Encoded protein: CASYSRTSSYNEQFF.

The CDR3 protein is CASSADRWVPNEKLFF. Here the CDR3 DNA reads TGTGCCAGCAGCGCCGACCGGTGGGTGCCCAATGAAAAACTGTTTTTT. The genes are TRBV7-8 and TRBJ1-4; D ambiguous. CDR3 size: 16 residues. Trimming took off 5 bases at V and 5 bases at J, with 18 bases between the two ends. Germline values: CDR1 SGHVS, CDR2 FQNEAQ.

The chain joins TRBV19 to TRBJ2-1; 7 nucleotides match TRBD2. V lost 1 base and J lost 10; bases outside the gene matches: 7. CDR3 size: 14 residues. CDR1 is LNHDA, CDR2 SQIVND, per germline (reference sequence). The CDR3 loop is CASSIGPASGEQFF. In nucleotides, the CDR3 is TGTGCCAGTAGTATAGGTCCGGCTAGCGGAGAGCAGTTCTTC.

This sequence joins TRBV5-1 and TRBJ1-1; tentatively, D is TRBD1 (5 bases). CDR3 length equals 14 residues. Trimming took 2 bases from V and 0 from J, leaving 8 bases between them. Germline loops: CDR1 SGHRS, CDR2 YFSETQ. The CDR3 reads CASSFGTVNTEAFF. CDR3 nucleotides: TGCGCCAGCAGCTTTGGGACGGTGAACACTGAAGCTTTCTTT.